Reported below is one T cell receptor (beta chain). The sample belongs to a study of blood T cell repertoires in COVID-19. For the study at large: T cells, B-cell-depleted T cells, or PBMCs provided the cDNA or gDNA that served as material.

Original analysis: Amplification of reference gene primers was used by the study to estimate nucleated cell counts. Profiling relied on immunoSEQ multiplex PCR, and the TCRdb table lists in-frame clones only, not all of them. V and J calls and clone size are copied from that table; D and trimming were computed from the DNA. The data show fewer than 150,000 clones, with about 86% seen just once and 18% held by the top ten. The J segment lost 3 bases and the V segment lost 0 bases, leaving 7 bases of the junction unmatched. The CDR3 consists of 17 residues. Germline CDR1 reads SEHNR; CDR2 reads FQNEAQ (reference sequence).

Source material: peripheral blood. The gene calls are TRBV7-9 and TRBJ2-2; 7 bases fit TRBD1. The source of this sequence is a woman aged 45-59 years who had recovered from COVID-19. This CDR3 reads CASSLATGTADTGELFF. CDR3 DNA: TGTGCCAGCAGCTTAGCCACCGGGACAGCGGACACCGGGGAGCTGTTTTTT.